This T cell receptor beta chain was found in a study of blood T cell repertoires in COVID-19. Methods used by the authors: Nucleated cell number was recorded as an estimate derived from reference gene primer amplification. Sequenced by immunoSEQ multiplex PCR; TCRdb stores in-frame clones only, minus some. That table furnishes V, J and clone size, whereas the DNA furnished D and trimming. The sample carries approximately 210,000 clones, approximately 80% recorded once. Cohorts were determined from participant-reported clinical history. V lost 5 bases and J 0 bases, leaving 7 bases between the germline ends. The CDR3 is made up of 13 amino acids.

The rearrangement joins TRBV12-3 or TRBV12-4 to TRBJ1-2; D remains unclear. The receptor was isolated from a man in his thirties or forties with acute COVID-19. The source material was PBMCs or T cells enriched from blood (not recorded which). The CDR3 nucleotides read TGTGCCAGCAGTCCCCCCACTAACTATGGCTACACCTTC. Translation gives CASSPPTNYGYTF.